This paragraph covers one T cell receptor (beta chain) sequence. Its antigen is unidentified. This sample is drawn from a study of T cell responses to AZD1222 COVID-19 vaccine. Study-level points and caveats: Donors were mostly white British, more females; clonal diversity possibly underestimated. Vaccine-associated CD4 TCRs ranged over spike, dominating at 160-218 and 743-854. The number of AZD1222 recipients seropositive at baseline was only six.

The CDR3 is 12 residues long. V was clipped by 6 bases and J by 11 bases, with 15 bases between them. The germline V gene encodes CDR1 KGHSH and CDR2 LQKENI. Assay: immunoSEQ multiplex PCR; the TCRdb copy retains only in-frame clones and omits some. The sample holds roughly 180,000 clones, roughly 92% seen once. Specimen: peripheral blood, collected 28 days after the second AZD1222 dose. The rearrangement uses TRBV18 and TRBJ2-3, with D unresolved. This clonotype originated in an adult who received the AZD1222 COVID-19 vaccine. CDR3 sequence reads: CASSDVYHLQYF. The DNA of the CDR3 is TGTGCCAGCTCCGACGTCTACCACCTGCAGTATTTT. Based on the CDR3 plus reference TRBV18 and TRBJ2-3, the full variable domain is NAGVMQNPRHLVRRRGQEARLRCSPMKGHSHVYWYRQLPEEGLKFMVYLQKENIIDESGMPKERFSAEFPKEGPSILRIQQVVRGDSAAYFCASSDVYHLQYFGPGTRLTVL.